This T cell receptor beta chain comes out of a study of OX40 agonist ivuxolimab in advanced cancers. Findings and caveats of the study: At 0.1 to 3.0 mg/kg and by week 6, clonal expansion occurred in CD4+ and CD8+ blood T cells.

In regard to this clone: Its specificity is not known.

Sequenced by immunoSEQ multiplex PCR; TCRdb stores in-frame clones only, minus some. Here the sample spans tens of thousands of clones, approximately 90% being singletons. The CDR3 covers 16 residues. The germline V gene has CDR1 SGHRS and CDR2 YFSETQ. Trimming shortened V by 0 bases and J by 0 bases, and 13 bases separated the two germline ends. The specimen was CD4+ or CD8+ T cells sorted from blood, collected in a trial of the OX40 agonist ivuxolimab. The chain uses TRBV5-1 and TRBJ2-7; weak D call: TRBD1 (5 bases). The receptor's source is an adult with an advanced solid tumor such as melanoma, head and neck, liver or kidney cancer. CDR3 nucleotides: TGCGCCAGCAGCTTGGAATCCGCAGGGCCCTCCTACGAGCAGTACTTC. Residues: CASSLESAGPSYEQYF.